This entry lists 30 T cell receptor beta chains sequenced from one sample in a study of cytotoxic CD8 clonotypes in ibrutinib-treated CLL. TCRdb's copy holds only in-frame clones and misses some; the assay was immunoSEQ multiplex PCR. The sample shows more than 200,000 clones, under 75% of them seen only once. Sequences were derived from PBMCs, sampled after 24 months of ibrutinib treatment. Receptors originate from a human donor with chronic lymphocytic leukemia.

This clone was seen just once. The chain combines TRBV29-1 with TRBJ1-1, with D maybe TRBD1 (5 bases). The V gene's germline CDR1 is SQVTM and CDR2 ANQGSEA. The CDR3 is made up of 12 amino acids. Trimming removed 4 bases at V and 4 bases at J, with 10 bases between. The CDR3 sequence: CSVGGVPTEAFF. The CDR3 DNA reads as TGCAGCGTTGGGGGGGTACCCACTGAAGCTTTCTTT.

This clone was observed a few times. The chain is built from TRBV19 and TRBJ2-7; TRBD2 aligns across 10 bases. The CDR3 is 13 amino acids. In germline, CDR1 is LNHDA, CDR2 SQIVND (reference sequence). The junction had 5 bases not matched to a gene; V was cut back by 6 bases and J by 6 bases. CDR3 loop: CASSSGRAIEQYF. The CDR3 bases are TGTGCCAGTAGCAGCGGGAGGGCCATCGAGCAGTACTTC.

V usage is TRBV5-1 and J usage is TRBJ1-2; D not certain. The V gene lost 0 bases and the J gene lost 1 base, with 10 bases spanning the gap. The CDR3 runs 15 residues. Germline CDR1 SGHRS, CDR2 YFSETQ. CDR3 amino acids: CASSLGLAGNYGYTF. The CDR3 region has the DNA TGCGCCAGCAGCTTGGGACTGGCGGGTAACTATGGCTACACCTTC. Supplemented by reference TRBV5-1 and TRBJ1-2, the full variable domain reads KAGVTQTPRYLIKTRGQQVTLSCSPISGHRSVSWYQQTPGQGLQFLFEYFSETQRNKGNFPGRFSGRQFSNSRSEMNVSTLELGDSALYLCASSLGLAGNYGYTFGSGTRLTVV.

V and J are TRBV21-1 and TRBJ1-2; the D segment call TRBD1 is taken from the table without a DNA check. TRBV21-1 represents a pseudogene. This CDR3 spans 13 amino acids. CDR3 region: CASSKGDKRGYTF. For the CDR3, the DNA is TGTGCCAGCAGCAAAGGGGACAAGAGGGGCTACACCTTC.

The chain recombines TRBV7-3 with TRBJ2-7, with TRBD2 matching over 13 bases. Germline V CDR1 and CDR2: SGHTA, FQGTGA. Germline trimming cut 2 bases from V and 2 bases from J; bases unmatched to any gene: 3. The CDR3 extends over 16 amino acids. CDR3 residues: CASSLGTSGTTYEQYF. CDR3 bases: TGTGCCAGCAGCTTAGGGACTAGCGGGACGACCTACGAGCAGTACTTC.

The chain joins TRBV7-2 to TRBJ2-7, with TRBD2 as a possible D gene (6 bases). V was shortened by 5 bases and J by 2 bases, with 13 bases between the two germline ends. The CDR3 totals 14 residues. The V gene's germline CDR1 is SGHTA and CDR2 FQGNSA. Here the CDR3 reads CASSTLGGAYEQYF. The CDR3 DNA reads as TGTGCCAGCAGCACGTTGGGGGGAGCCTACGAGCAGTACTTC. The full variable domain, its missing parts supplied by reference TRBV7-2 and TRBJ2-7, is GAGVSQSPSNKVTEKGKDVELRCDPISGHTALYWYRQSLGQGLEFLIYFQGNSAPDKSGLPSDRFSAERTGGSVSTLTIQRTQQEDSAVYLCASSTLGGAYEQYFGPGTRLTVT.

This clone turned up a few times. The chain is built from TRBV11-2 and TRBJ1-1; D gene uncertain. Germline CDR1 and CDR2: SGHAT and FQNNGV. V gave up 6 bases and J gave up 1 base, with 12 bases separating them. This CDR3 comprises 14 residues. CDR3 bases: TGTGCCAGCAGGAACTTCGGGCAGAACACTGAAGCTTTCTTT. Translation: CASRNFGQNTEAFF.

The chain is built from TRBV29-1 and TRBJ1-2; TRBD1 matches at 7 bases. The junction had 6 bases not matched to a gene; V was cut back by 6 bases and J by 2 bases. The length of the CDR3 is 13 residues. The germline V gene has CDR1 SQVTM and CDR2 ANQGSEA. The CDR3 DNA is TGCAGCGTACCAGGGGGGTCCAACTATGGCTACACCTTC. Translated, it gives CSVPGGSNYGYTF.

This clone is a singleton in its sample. CDR3 region: CSVEGLAGVSYNEQFF. The DNA for the CDR3 is TGCAGCGTTGAAGGACTAGCGGGGGTCTCCTACAATGAGCAGTTCTTC. The chain recombines TRBV29-1 with TRBJ2-1; 12 bases are a match to TRBD2. This CDR3 contains 16 residues. Germline-derived CDR1 and CDR2 are SQVTM and ANQGSEA. J gave up 0 bases and V 1 base, and 1 base lay outside the gene matches.

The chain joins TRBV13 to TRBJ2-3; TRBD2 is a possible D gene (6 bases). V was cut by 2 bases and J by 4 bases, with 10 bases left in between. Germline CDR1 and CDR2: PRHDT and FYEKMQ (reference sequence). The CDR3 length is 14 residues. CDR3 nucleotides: TGTGCCAGCAGCTTAACAGGAGGGGCAGATACGCAGTATTTT. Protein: CASSLTGGADTQYF.

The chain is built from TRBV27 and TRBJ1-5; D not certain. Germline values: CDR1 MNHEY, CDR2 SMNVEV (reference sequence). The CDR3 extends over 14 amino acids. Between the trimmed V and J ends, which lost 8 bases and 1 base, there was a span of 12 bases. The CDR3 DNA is TGTGCCAGCCGAGGGCGGCTGAGCAATCAGCCCCAGCATTTT. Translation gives CASRGRLSNQPQHF.

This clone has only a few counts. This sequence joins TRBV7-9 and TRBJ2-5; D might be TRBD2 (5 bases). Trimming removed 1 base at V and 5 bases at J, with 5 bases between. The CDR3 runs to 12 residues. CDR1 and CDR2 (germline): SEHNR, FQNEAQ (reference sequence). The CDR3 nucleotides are TGTGCCAGCAGCTTAGAGCGGGAGACCCAGTACTTC. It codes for CASSLERETQYF.

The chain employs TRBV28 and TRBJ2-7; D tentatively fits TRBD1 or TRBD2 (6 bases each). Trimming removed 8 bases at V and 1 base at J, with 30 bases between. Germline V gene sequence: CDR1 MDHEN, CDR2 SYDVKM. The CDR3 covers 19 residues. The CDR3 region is CASPPGRGSGGLNSYEQYF. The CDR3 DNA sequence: TGTGCCAGCCCTCCCGGCAGGGGTAGCGGAGGTCTAAATTCCTACGAGCAGTACTTC.

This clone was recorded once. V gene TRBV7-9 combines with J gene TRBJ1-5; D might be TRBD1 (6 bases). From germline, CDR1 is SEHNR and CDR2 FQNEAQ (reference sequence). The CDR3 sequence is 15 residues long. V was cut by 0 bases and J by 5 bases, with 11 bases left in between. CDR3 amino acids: CASSLAGGQDQPQHF. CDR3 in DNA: TGTGCCAGCAGCTTAGCCGGGGGCCAGGATCAGCCCCAGCATTTT.

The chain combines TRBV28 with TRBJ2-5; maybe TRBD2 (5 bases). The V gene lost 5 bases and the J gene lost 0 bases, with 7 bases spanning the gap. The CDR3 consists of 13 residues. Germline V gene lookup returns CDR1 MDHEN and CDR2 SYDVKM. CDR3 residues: CASSGENQETQYF. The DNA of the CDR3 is TGTGCCAGCAGTGGGGAGAACCAAGAGACCCAGTACTTC.

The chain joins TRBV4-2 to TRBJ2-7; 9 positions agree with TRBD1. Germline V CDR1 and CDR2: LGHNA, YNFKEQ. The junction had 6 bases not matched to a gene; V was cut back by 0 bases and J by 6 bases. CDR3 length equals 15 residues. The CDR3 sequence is CASSQDRAGQGEQYF. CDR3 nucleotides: TGTGCCAGCAGCCAAGATCGGGCGGGACAGGGCGAGCAGTACTTC.

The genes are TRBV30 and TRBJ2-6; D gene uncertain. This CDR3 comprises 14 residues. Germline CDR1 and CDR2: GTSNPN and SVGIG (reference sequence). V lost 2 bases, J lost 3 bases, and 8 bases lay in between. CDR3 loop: CAWSRSSGANVLTF. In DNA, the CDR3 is TGTGCCTGGAGTCGGAGCAGTGGGGCCAACGTCCTGACTTTC.

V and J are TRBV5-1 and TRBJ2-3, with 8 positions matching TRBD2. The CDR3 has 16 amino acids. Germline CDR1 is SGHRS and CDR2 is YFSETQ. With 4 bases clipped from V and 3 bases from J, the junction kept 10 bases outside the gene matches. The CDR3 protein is CASSPSSGKSTDTQYF. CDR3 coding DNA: TGCGCCAGCAGCCCAAGTAGCGGGAAGTCTACAGATACGCAGTATTTT.

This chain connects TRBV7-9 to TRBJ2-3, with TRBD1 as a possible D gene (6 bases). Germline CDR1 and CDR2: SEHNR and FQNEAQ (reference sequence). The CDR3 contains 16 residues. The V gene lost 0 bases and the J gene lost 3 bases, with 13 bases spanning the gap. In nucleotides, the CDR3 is TGTGCCAGCAGCTTAGCGGCTGGGGGCGGTACAGATACGCAGTATTTT. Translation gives CASSLAAGGGTDTQYF. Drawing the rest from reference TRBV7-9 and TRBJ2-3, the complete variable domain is DTGVSQNPRHKITKRGQNVTFRCDPISEHNRLYWYRQTLGQGPEFLTYFQNEAQLEKSRLLSDRFSAERPKGSFSTLEIQRTEQGDSAMYLCASSLAAGGGTDTQYFGPGTRLTVL.

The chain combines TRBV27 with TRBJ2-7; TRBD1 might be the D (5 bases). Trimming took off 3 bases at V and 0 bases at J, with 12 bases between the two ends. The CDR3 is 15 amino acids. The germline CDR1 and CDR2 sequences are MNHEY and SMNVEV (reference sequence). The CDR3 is CASSLETGHSYEQYF. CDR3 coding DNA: TGTGCCAGCAGTTTGGAAACAGGTCACTCCTACGAGCAGTACTTC.

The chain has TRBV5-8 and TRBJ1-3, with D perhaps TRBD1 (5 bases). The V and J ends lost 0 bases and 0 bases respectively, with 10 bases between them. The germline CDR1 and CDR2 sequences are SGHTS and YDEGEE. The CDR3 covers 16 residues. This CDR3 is CASSLVRGISGNTIYF. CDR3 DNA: TGTGCCAGCAGCTTGGTACGGGGGATCTCTGGAAACACCATATATTTT.

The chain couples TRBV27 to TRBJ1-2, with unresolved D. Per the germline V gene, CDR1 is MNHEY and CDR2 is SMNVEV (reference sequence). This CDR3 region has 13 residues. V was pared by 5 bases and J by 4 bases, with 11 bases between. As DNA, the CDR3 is TGTGCCAGCAGTGGCGGGGTTCTCTATGGCTACACCTTC. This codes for CASSGGVLYGYTF.

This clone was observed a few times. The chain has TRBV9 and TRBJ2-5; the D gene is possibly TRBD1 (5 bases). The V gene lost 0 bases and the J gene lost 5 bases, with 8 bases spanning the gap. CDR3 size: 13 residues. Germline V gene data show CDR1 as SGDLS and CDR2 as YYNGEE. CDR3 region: CASSVDPGETQYF. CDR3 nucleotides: TGTGCCAGCAGCGTAGACCCAGGGGAGACCCAGTACTTC. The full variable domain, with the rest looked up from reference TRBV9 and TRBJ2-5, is DSGVTQTPKHLITATGQRVTLRCSPRSGDLSVYWYQQSLDQGLQFLIQYYNGEERAKGNILERFSAQQFPDLHSELNLSSLELGDSALYFCASSVDPGETQYFGPGTRLLVL.

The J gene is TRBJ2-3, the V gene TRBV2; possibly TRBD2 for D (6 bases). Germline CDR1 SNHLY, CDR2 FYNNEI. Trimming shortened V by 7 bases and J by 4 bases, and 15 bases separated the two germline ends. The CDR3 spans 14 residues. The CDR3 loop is CASTLGLSSDTQYF. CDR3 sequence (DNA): TGTGCCAGCACCCTGGGACTGTCATCAGATACGCAGTATTTT.

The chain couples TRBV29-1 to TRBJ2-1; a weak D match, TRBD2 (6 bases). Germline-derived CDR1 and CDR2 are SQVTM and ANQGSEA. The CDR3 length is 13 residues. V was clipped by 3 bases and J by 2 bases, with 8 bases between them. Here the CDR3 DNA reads TGCAGCGTTGAGGGCGGGACCTACAATGAGCAGTTCTTC. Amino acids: CSVEGGTYNEQFF.

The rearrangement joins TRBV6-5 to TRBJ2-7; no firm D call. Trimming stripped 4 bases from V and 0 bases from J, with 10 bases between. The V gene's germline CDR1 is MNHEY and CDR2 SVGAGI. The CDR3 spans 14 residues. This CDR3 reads CASSFSIFSYEQYF. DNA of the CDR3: TGTGCCAGCAGTTTCTCGATTTTCTCCTACGAGCAGTACTTC.

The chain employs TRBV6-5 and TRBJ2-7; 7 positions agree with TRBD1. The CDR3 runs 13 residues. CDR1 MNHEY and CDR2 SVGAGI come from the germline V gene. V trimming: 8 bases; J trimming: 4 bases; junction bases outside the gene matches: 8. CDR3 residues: CASGADRVYEQYF. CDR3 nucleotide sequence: TGTGCCAGCGGTGCAGACAGGGTGTACGAGCAGTACTTC.

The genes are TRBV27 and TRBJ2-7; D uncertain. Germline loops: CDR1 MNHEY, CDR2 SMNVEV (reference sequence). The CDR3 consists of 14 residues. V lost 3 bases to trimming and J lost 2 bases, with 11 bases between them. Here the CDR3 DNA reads TGTGCCAGCAGTTTGTCGCCTAGAACCTACGAGCAGTACTTC. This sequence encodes CASSLSPRTYEQYF.

The CDR3 DNA sequence: TGTGCCAGCAGCCTAGGGGTTCTCACTGAAGCTTTCTTT. The encoded protein is CASSLGVLTEAFF. The chain carries TRBV7-8 and TRBJ1-1; TRBD1 might be the D (5 bases). The CDR3 is made up of 13 amino acids. Germline values: CDR1 SGHVS, CDR2 FQNEAQ. V lost 5 bases to trimming and J lost 4 bases, with 11 bases between them.

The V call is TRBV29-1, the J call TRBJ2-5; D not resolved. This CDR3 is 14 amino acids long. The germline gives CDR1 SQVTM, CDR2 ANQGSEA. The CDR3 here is CIGPARGLRKTQYF. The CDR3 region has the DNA TGCATCGGTCCGGCGAGAGGTTTGAGGAAGACCCAGTACTTC.